The sequence of this TCR beta chain was determined in a study of cytomegalovirus exposure and HLA in healthy donors. Study-level findings and limits: In a later analysis, a missense DCLRE1C variant was linked to TCR beta V- and J-gene trimming. After further analysis at a later stage, around 17,000 TCR beta sequences were associated with HLA alleles at 0.05 false discovery rate. Previous analysis showed most TCR beta V segments were productive about 87% or about 30% of the time.

Unmatched junction bases numbered 0, after V lost 6 bases and J lost 6 bases. CDR3 length: 11 residues. Germline loops: CDR1 LNHDA, CDR2 SQIVND (reference sequence). The PCR contained 60 Vbeta and 13 Jbeta primers. The table came from immunoSEQ multiplex PCR; TCRdb's copy has only in-frame clones and leaves some out. The data contain more than 95,000 clones, approximately 79% of them singletons. As to this clone: What it binds is unknown.

Sequencing used PBMCs. V gene TRBV19 combines with J gene TRBJ1-2, with 8 bases that match TRBD1. This TCR came from a man in his sixties in good health and CMV-seropositive. The CDR3: CASSRGHGYTF. In DNA form, the CDR3 reads TGTGCCAGTAGCAGGGGGCATGGCTACACCTTC. Looking up the rest from reference TRBV19 and TRBJ1-2 gives the full variable domain: DGGITQSPKYLFRKEGQNVTLSCEQNLNHDAMYWYRQDPGQGLRLIYYSQIVNDFQKGDIAEGYSVSREKKESFPLTVTSAQKNPTAFYLCASSRGHGYTFGSGTRLTVV.